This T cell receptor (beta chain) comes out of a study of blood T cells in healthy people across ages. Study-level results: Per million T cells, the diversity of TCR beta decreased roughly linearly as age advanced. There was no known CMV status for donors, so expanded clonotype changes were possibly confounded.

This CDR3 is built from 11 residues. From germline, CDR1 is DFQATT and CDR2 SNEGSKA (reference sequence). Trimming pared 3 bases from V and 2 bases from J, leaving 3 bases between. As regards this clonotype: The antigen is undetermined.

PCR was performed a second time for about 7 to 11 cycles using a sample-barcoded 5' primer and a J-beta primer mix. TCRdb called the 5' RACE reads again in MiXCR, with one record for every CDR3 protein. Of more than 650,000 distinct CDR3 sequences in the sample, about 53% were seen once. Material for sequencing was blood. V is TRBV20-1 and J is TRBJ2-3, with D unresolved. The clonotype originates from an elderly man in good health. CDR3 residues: CSASFTDTQYF. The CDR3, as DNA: TGCAGTGCTAGCTTCACAGATACGCAGTATTTT.